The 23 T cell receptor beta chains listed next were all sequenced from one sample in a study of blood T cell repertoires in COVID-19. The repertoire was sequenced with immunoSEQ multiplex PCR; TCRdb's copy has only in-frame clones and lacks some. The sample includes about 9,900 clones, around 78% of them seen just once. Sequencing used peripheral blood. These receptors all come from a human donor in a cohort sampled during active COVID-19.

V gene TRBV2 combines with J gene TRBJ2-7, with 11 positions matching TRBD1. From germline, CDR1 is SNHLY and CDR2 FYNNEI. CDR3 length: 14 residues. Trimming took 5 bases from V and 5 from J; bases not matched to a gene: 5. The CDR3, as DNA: TGTGCCAGCAGTCGCACGGGACAGGGGGACGAGCAGTACTTC. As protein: CASSRTGQGDEQYF.

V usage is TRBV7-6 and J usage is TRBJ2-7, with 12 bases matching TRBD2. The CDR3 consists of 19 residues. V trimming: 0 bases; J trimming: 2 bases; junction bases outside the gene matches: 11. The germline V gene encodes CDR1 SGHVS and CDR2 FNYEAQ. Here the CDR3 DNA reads TGTGCCAGCAGCTTAGCCCCGACTAGCGGGGGACATTTTCCCTACGAGCAGTACTTC. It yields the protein CASSLAPTSGGHFPYEQYF. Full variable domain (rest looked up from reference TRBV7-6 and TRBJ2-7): GAGVSQSPRYKVTKRGQDVALRCDPISGHVSLYWYRQALGQGPEFLTYFNYEAQQDKSGLPNDRFSAERPEGSISTLTIQRTEQRDSAMYRCASSLAPTSGGHFPYEQYFGPGTRLTVT.

The CDR3 DNA follows: TGTGCCAGCAGTCAAACCCGGGACAGCGGCCTCTACGAGCAGTACTTC. Protein product: CASSQTRDSGLYEQYF. V and J are TRBV6-2 or TRBV6-3 and TRBJ2-7, with TRBD1 identical over 7 bases. V lost 5 bases and J lost 3; bases outside the gene matches: 13. CDR1 MNHEY and CDR2 SVGEGT come from the germline V gene. This CDR3 has 16 amino acids.

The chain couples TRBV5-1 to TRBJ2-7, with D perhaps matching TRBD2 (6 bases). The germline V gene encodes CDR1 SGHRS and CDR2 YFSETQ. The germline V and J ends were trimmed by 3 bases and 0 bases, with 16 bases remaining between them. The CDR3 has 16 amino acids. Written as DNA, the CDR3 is TGCGCCAGCAGCTCCCAACCGGGGGTACGCTCCTACGAGCAGTACTTC. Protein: CASSSQPGVRSYEQYF.

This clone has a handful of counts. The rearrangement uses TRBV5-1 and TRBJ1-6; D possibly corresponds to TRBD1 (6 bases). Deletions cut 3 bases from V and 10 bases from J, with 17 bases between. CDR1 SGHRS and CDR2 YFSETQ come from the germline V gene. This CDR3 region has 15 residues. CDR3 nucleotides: TGCGCCAGCAGCTCCGAGGGGGTAGGCGGATCACCCCTCCACTTT. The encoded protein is CASSSEGVGGSPLHF.

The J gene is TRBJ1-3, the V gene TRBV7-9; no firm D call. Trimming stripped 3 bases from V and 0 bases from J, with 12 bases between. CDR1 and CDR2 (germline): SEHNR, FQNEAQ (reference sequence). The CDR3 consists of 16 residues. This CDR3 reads CASSFDTIASGNTIYF. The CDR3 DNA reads TGTGCCAGCAGCTTCGACACGATTGCCTCTGGAAACACCATATATTTT. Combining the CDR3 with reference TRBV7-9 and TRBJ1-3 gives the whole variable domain DTGVSQNPRHKITKRGQNVTFRCDPISEHNRLYWYRQTLGQGPEFLTYFQNEAQLEKSRLLSDRFSAERPKGSFSTLEIQRTEQGDSAMYLCASSFDTIASGNTIYFGEGSWLTVV.

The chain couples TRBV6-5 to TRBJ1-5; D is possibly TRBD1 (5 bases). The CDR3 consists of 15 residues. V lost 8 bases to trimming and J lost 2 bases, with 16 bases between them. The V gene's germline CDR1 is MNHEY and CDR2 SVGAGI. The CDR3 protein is CASCRGELGNQPQHF. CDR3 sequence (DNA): TGTGCCAGCTGCCGGGGGGAATTGGGCAATCAGCCCCAGCATTTT.

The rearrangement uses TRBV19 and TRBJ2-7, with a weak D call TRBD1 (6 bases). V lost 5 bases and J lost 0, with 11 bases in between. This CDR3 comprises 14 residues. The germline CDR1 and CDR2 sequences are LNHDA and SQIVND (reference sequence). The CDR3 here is CASSSRDNSYEQYF. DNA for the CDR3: TGTGCCAGTAGTTCCCGGGACAACTCCTACGAGCAGTACTTC.

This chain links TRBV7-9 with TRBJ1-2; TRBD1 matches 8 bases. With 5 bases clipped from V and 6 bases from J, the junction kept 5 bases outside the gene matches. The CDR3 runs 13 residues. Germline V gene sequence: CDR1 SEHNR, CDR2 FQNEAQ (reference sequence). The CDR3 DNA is TGTGCCAGCAGCGAACAGGGGGTCGATGGCTACACCTTC. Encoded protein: CASSEQGVDGYTF. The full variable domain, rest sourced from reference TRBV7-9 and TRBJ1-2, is DTGVSQNPRHKITKRGQNVTFRCDPISEHNRLYWYRQTLGQGPEFLTYFQNEAQLEKSRLLSDRFSAERPKGSFSTLEIQRTEQGDSAMYLCASSEQGVDGYTFGSGTRLTVV.

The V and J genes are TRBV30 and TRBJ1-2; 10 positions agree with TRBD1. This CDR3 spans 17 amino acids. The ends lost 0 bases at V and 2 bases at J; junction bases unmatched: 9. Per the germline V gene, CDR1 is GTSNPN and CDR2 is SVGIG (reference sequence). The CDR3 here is CAWSVPGQGRPNYGYTF. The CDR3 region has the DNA TGTGCCTGGAGTGTACCGGGACAGGGGCGACCCAACTATGGCTACACCTTC.

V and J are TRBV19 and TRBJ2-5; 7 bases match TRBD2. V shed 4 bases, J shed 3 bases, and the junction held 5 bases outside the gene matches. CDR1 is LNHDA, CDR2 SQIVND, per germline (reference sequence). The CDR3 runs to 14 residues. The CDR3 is CASSRSRGEETQYF. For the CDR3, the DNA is TGTGCCAGTAGTAGAAGTCGGGGGGAAGAGACCCAGTACTTC. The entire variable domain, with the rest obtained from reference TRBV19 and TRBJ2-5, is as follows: DGGITQSPKYLFRKEGQNVTLSCEQNLNHDAMYWYRQDPGQGLRLIYYSQIVNDFQKGDIAEGYSVSREKKESFPLTVTSAQKNPTAFYLCASSRSRGEETQYFGPGTRLLVL.

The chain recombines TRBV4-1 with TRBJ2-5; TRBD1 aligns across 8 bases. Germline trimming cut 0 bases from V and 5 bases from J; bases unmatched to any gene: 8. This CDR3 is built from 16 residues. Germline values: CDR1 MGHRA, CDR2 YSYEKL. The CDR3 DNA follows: TGCGCCAGCAGCCAAGATCGCAGCAGGGGGCTCGAGACCCAGTACTTC. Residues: CASSQDRSRGLETQYF.

CDR3 sequence reads: CASSLSGGDYEQYF. The CDR3, as DNA: TGTGCCAGCAGCCTTAGCGGGGGGGACTACGAGCAGTACTTC. The chain combines TRBV7-9 with TRBJ2-7; 11 nucleotides agree with TRBD2. This CDR3 comprises 14 residues. CDR1 and CDR2 from the germline V gene are SEHNR and FQNEAQ (reference sequence). V lost 5 bases to trimming and J lost 3 bases; unmatched junction nucleotides: 3.

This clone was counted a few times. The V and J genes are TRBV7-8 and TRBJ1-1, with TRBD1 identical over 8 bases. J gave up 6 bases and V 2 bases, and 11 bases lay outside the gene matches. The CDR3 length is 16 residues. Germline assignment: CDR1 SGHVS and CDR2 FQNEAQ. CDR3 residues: CASSLLDRAGFSEAFF. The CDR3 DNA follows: TGTGCCAGCAGCTTATTGGACAGGGCCGGGTTCTCTGAAGCTTTCTTT.

The CDR3 loop reads CASSPLGQGNTEAFF. The CDR3 nucleotides read TGTGCCAGCAGCCCCCTGGGGCAGGGGAACACTGAAGCTTTCTTT. The rearrangement uses TRBV11-2 and TRBJ1-1, with D maybe TRBD1 (5 bases). The CDR3 runs 15 residues. Trimming shortened V by 5 bases and J by 1 base, and 14 bases separated the two germline ends. Germline assignment: CDR1 SGHAT and CDR2 FQNNGV.

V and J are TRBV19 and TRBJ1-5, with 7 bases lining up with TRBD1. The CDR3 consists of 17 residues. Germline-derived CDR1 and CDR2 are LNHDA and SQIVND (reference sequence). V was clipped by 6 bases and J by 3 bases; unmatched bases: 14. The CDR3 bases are TGTGCCAGTAGCCGATGGGTCACAGGGGATACCAATCAGCCCCAGCATTTT. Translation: CASSRWVTGDTNQPQHF.

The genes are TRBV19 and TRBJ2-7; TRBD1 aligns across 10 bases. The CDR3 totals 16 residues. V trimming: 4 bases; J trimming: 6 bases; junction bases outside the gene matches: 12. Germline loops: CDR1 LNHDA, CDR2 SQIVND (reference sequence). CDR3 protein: CASSKNSGTGASEQYF. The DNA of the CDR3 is TGTGCCAGTAGTAAAAACTCCGGGACAGGGGCCTCCGAGCAGTACTTC.

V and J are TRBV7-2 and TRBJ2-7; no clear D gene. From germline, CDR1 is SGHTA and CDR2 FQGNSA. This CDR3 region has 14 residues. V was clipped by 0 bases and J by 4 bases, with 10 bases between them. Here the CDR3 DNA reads TGTGCCAGCAGCTTAGCATACAGAGATTACGAGCAGTACTTC. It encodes CASSLAYRDYEQYF.

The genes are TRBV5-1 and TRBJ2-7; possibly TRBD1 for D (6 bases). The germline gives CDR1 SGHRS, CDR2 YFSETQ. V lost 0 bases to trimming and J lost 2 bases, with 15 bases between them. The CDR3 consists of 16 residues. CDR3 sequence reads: CASSLAMAGVTYEQYF. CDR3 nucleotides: TGCGCCAGCAGCTTGGCCATGGCAGGGGTAACCTACGAGCAGTACTTC.

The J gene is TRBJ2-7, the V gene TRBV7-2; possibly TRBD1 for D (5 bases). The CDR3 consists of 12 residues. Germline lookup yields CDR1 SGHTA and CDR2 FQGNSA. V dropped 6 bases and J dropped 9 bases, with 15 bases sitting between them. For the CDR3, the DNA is TGTGCCAGCAGAGCCGCTGGGGCAGGGCAGTACTTC. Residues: CASRAAGAGQYF.

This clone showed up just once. The CDR3 spells CASSFRGSGANVLTF. The CDR3 DNA sequence: TGTGCCAGCAGCTTCAGGGGTTCTGGGGCCAACGTCCTGACTTTC. The rearrangement uses TRBV7-2 and TRBJ2-6, with D perhaps matching TRBD1 (6 bases). The V end was cut by 3 bases, the J end by 1 base, with 7 bases between. CDR1 is SGHTA and CDR2 is FQGNSA in the germline V gene. The CDR3 runs to 15 residues.

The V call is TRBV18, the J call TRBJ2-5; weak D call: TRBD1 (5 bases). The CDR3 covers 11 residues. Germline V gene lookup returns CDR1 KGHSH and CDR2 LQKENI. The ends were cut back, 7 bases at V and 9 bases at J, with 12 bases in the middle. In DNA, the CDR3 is TGTGCCAGCTTTTACCCCAGGGCCCAGTACTTC. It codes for CASFYPRAQYF.

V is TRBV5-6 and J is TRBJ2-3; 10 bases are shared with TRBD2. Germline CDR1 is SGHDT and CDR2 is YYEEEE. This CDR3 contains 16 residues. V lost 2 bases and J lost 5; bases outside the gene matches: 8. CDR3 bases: TGTGCCAGCAGCTTCCCTTCTAGCGGGGGTATAGATACGCAGTATTTT. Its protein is CASSFPSSGGIDTQYF. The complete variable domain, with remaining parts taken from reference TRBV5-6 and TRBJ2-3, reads DAGVTQSPTHLIKTRGQQVTLRCSPKSGHDTVSWYQQALGQGPQFIFQYYEEEERQRGNFPDRFSGHQFPNYSSELNVNALLLGDSALYLCASSFPSSGGIDTQYFGPGTRLTVL.